This T cell receptor (beta chain) was sequenced for a study of T-cell memory formation after mild COVID-19. Study-wide context: TCR clusters were mostly confined to one donor each. Study-wide results and caveats: The pre-infection memory compartment contained some responding clones, suggesting cross-reactive memory joined.

V lost 4 bases to trimming and J lost 5 bases, with 20 bases between them. Germline lookup yields CDR1 MGHRA and CDR2 YSYEKL. CDR3 length: 16 amino acids. TCRdb reprocessed the 5' RACE reads with MiXCR, giving one entry per CDR3 protein. The table records about 320,000 distinct CDR3 sequences, 14% of them present only once. As for this clonotype: Antigen: not known.

J is TRBJ2-5 and V is TRBV4-1; D is possibly TRBD1 (6 bases). This TCR derives from a man younger than 30 who had mild COVID-19 (a few samples of this study predate the infection). Cell type and time point are not known. The specimen was PBMCs or a T cell subset sorted from them (not recorded which). The CDR3 spells CASSPFSRDIIETQYF. The CDR3 coding sequence is TGCGCCAGCAGCCCATTCAGCCGGGACATAATCGAGACCCAGTACTTC.